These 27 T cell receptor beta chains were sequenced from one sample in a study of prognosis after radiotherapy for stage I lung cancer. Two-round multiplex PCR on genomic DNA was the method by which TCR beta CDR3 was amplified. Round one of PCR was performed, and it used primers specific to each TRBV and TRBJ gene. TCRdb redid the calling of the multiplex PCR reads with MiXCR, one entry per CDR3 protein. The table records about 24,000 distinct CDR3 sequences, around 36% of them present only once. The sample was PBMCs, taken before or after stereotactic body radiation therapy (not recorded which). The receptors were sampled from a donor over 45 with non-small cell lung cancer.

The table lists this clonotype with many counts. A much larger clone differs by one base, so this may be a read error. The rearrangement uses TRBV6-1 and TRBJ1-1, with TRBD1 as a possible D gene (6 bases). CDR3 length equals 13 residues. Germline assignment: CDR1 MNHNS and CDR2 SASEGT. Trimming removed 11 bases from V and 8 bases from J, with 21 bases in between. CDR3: CAARMGGFPEAFF. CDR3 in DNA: TGTGCCGCCCGTATGGGGGGCTTCCCCGAAGCTTTCTTT.

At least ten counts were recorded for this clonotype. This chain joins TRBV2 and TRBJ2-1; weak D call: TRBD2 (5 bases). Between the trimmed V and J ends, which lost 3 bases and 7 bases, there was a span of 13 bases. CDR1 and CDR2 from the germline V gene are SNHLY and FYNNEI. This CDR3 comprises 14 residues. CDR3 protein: CASSEASSLNEQFF. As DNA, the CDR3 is TGTGCCAGCAGTGAGGCGTCTAGCTTAAATGAGCAGTTCTTC.

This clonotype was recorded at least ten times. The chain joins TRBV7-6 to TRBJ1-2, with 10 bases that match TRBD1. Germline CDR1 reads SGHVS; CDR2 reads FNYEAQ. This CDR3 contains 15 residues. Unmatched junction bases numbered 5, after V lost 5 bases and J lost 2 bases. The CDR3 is CASSAGQGGNYGYTF. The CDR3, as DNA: TGTGCCAGCAGCGCCGGACAGGGGGGGAACTATGGCTACACCTTC.

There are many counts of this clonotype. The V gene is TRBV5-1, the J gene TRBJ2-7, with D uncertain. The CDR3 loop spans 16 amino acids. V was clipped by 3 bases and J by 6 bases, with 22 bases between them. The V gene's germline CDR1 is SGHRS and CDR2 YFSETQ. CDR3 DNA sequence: TGCGCCAGCAGCTCCCAGGTCGGTTCGGCGCCAGGCGAGCAGTACTTC. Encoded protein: CASSSQVGSAPGEQYF. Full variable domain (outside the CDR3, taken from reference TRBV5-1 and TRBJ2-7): KAGVTQTPRYLIKTRGQQVTLSCSPISGHRSVSWYQQTPGQGLQFLFEYFSETQRNKGNFPGRFSGRQFSNSRSEMNVSTLELGDSALYLCASSSQVGSAPGEQYFGPGTRLTVT.

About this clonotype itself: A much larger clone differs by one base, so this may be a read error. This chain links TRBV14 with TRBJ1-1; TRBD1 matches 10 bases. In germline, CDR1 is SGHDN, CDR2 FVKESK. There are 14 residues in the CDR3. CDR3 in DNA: TGTGCCAGCAGGCGACAGGGGGCGAACACTGAAGCTTTATTT. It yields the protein CASRRQGANTEALF.

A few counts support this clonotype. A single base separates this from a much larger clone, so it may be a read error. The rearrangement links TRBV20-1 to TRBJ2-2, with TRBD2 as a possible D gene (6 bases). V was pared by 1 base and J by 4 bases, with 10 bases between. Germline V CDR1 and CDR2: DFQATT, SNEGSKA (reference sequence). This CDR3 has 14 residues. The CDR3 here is CSARAGLSTGELFF. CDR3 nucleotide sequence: TGCAGTGCTAGAGCGGGACTTAGCACCGGGGAGCTGTTTTTT.

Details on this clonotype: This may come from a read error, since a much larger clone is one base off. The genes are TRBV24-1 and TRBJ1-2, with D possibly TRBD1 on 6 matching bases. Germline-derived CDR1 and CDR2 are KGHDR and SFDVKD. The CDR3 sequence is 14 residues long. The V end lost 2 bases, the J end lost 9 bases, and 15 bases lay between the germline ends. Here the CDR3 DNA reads TGTGCCACCAGTGATTCCGGGACAAGAGCTAGCTACACCTTC. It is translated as CATSDSGTRASYTF.

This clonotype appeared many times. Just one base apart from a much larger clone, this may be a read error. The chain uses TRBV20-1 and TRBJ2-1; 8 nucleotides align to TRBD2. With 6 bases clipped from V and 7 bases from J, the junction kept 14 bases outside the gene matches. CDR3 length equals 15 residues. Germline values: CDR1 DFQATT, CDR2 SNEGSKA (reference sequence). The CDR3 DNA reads TGCAGTGCCCACTCCGTAGCGGGGCATCGGAATGAGCAGTTCTTC. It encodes CSAHSVAGHRNEQFF.

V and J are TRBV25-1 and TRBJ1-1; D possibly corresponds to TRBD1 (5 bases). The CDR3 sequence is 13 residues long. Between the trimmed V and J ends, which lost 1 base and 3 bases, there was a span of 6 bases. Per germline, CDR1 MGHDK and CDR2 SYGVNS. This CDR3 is CASSELGHTEAFF. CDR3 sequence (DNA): TGTGCCAGCAGTGAATTGGGGCACACTGAAGCTTTCTTT.

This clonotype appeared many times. For the CDR3, the DNA is TGTGCCAGCAGTAGGACAGGGGCCCATCAGCCCCAGCATTTT. Its protein is CASSRTGAHQPQHF. The chain has TRBV27 and TRBJ1-5; TRBD1 agrees at 9 bases. V lost 5 bases and J lost 5; bases outside the gene matches: 4. In germline, CDR1 is MNHEY, CDR2 SMNVEV (reference sequence). There are 14 residues in the CDR3.

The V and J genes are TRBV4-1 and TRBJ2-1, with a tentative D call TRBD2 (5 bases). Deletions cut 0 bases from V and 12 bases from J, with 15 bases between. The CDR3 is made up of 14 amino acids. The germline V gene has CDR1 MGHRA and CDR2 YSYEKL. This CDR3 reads CASSQDQFREGQFF. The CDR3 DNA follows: TGCGCCAGCAGCCAAGATCAATTCCGGGAAGGGCAGTTCTTC.

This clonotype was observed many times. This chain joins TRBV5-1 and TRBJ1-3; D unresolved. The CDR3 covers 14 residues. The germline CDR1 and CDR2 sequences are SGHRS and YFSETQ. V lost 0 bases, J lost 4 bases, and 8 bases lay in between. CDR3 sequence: CASSLEGRGNTIYF. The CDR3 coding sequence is TGCGCCAGCAGCTTGGAGGGCAGGGGAAACACCATATATTTT.

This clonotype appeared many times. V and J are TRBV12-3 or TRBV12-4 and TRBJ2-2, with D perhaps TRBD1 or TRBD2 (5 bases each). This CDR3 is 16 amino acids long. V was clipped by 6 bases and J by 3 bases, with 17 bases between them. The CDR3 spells CASSRAGGGYTGELFF. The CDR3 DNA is TGTGCCAGCAGCCGCGCCGGTGGGGGATACACCGGGGAGCTGTTTTTT.

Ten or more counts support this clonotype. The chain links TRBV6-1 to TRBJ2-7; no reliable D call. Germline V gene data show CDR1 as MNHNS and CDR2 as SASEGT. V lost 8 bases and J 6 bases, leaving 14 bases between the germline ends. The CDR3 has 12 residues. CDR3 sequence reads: CASGALPAEQYF. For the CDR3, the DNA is TGTGCCAGCGGCGCTCTCCCTGCCGAGCAGTACTTC.

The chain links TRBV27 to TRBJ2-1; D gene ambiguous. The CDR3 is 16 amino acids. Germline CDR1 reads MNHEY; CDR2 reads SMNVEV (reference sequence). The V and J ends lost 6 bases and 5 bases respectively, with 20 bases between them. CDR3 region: CASRLLASFPHNEQFF. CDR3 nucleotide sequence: TGTGCCAGCAGATTACTGGCTAGTTTCCCCCACAATGAGCAGTTCTTC.

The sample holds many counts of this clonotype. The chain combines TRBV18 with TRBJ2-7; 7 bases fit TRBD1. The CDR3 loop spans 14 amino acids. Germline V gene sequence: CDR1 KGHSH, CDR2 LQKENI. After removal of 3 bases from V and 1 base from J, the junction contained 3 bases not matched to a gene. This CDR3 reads CASSPTGASYEQYF. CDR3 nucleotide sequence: TGTGCCAGCTCACCTACAGGGGCTTCCTACGAGCAGTACTTC.

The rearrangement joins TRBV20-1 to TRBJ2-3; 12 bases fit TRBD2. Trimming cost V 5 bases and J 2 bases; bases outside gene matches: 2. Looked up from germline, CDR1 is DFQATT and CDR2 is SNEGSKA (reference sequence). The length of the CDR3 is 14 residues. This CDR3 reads CSALAGGVTDTQYF. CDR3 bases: TGCAGTGCTCTAGCGGGAGGGGTCACAGATACGCAGTATTTT.

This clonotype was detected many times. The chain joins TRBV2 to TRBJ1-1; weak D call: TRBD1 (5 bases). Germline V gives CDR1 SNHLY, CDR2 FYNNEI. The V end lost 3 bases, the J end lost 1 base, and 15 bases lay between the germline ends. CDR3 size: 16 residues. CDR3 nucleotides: TGTGCCAGCAGTGATGGAAGGGGAAATGGGAACACTGAAGCTTTCTTT. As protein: CASSDGRGNGNTEAFF.

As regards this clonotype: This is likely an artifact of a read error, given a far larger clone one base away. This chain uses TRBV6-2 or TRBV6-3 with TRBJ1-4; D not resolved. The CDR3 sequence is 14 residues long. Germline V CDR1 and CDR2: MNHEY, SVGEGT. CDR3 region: CARSYGGSDEKLFF. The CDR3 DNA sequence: TGTGCCAGAAGTTACGGTGGGTCAGATGAAAAACTGTTTTTT.

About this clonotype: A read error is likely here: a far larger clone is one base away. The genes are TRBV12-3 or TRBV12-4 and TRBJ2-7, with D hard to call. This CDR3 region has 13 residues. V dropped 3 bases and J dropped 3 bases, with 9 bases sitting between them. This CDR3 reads CASSFTADYEQYF. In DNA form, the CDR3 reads TGTGCCAGCAGTTTCACGGCGGACTACGAGCAGTACTTC.

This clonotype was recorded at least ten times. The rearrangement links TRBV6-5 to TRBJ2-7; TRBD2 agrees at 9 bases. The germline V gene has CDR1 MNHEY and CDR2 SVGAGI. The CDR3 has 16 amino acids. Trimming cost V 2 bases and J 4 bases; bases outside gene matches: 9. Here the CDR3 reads CASSYLAAGGVYEQYF. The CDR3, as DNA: TGTGCCAGCAGTTACCTAGCGGCGGGAGGGGTTTACGAGCAGTACTTC.

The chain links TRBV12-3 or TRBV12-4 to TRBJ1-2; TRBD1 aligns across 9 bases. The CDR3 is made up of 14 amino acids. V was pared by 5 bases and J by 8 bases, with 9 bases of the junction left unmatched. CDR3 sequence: CASSAGTGSWGYTF. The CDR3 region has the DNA TGTGCCAGCAGTGCCGGGACAGGGAGTTGGGGCTACACCTTC.

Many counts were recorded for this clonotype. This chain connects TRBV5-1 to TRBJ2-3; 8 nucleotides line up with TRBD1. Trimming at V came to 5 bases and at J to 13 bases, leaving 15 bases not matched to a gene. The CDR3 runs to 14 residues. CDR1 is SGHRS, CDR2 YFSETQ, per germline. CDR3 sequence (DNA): TGCGCCAGCAGTGCGCGACAGGGGAACCCAAGGGAGTATTTT. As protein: CASSARQGNPREYF.

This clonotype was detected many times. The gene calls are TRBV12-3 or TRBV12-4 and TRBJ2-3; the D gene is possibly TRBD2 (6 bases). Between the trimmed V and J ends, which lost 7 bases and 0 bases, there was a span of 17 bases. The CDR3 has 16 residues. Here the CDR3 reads CASIPRGGGSTDTQYF. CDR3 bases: TGTGCCAGCATCCCCCGCGGTGGGGGGAGCACAGATACGCAGTATTTT.

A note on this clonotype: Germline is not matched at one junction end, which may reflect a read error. The CDR3 DNA reads as TGTGCCAGCGGTTCCGGGACGGAGTCCTACGATCAGTACTTC. This codes for CASGSGTESYDQYF. The chain carries TRBV27 and TRBJ2-7; tentatively, D is TRBD1 or TRBD2 (5 bases each). The CDR3 contains 14 residues. Germline values: CDR1 MNHEY, CDR2 SMNVEV (reference sequence).

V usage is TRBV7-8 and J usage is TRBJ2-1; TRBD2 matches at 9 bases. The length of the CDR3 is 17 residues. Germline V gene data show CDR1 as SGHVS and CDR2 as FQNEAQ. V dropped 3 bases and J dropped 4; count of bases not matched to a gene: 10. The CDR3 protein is CASSLPLSSGRYNEQFF. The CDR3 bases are TGTGCCAGCAGCTTGCCCTTATCCAGCGGGAGGTACAATGAGCAGTTCTTC.

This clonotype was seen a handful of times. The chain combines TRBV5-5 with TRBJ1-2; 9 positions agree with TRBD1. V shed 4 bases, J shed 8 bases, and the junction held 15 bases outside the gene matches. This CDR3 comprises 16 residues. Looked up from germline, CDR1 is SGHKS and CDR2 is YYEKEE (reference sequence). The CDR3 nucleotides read TGTGCCAGCAGCCGTACTATACAGGGGGCCTCGGTAGGCTACACCTTC. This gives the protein CASSRTIQGASVGYTF.